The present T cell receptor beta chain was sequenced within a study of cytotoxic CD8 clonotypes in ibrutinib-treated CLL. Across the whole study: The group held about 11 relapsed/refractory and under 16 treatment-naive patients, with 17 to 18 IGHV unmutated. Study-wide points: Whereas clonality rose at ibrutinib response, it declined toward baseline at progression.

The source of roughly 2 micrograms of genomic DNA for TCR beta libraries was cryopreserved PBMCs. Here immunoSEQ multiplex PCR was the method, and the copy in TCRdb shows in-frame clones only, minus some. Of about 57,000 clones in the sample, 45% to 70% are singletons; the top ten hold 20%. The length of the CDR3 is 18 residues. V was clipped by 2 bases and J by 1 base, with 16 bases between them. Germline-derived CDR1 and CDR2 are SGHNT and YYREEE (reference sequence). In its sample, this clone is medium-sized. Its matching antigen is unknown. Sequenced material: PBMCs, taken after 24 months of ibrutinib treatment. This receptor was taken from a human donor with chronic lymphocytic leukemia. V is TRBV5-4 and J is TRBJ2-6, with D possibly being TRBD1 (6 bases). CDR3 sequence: CASSFPPGTPSGANVLTF. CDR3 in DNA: TGTGCCAGCAGCTTCCCTCCTGGGACACCGTCTGGGGCCAACGTCCTGACTTTC.